These 9 T cell receptor beta chains came from one sample sequenced in a study of shared clonotypes between healthy human individuals. The table came from immunoSEQ multiplex PCR; TCRdb's copy has only in-frame clones and leaves some out. This sample has roughly 480,000 clones, with around 80% found just once. The source material was PBMCs. The receptors originated from a woman between 35 and 50 years old in good health. Some clones in this sample may be carry-over from other donors' samples.

A note on this clone: This sample includes further DNA sequences coding for the same CDR3. This chain links TRBV7-2 with TRBJ2-3; 13 positions agree with TRBD2. CDR3 length: 16 residues. V lost 5 bases to trimming and J lost 5 bases; unmatched junction nucleotides: 7. Germline CDR1 is SGHTA and CDR2 is FQGNSA. DNA of the CDR3: TGTGCCAGCAGCCCCGGACTAGCGGGAGCAGGAGATACGCAGTATTTT. It encodes CASSPGLAGAGDTQYF. Drawing the rest from reference TRBV7-2 and TRBJ2-3, the complete variable domain is GAGVSQSPSNKVTEKGKDVELRCDPISGHTALYWYRQSLGQGLEFLIYFQGNSAPDKSGLPSDRFSAERTGGSVSTLTIQRTQQEDSAVYLCASSPGLAGAGDTQYFGPGTRLTVL.

This clone has more than one count but fewer than ten. The chain is built from TRBV28 and TRBJ2-1; 8 nucleotides line up with TRBD2. The CDR3 is 15 residues long. Trimming at V came to 6 bases and at J to 0 bases, leaving 4 bases not matched to a gene. Per the germline V gene, CDR1 is MDHEN and CDR2 is SYDVKM. The CDR3 protein is CASRRSGGSYNEQFF. In nucleotides, the CDR3 is TGTGCCAGCAGAAGGAGCGGGGGCTCCTACAATGAGCAGTTCTTC.

As DNA, the CDR3 is TGTGCCAGCAGCTTCGACACGGAGACCCAGTACTTC. Translating it yields CASSFDTETQYF. The chain joins TRBV7-9 to TRBJ2-5; unclear D gene. Germline V CDR1 and CDR2: SEHNR, FQNEAQ (reference sequence). V gave up 3 bases and J gave up 5 bases, with 7 bases separating them. This CDR3 contains 12 residues.

The chain carries TRBV28 and TRBJ1-4; 9 bases map to TRBD1. CDR1 is MDHEN, CDR2 SYDVKM, per germline. J gave up 4 bases and V 6 bases, and 9 bases lay outside the gene matches. CDR3 length equals 16 residues. The CDR3 coding sequence is TGTGCCAGCAGGGAACTGAGGACAGGGGTTAATGAAAAACTGTTTTTT. The encoded protein is CASRELRTGVNEKLFF.

The CDR3 DNA reads TGCGCCAGCAGCTCCCGGACTAGCGGGATAGCAGATACGCAGTATTTT. This sequence encodes CASSSRTSGIADTQYF. This chain uses TRBV5-1 with TRBJ2-3; 12 bases align to TRBD2. There are 16 residues in the CDR3. V was clipped by 3 bases and J by 4 bases; unmatched bases: 6. CDR1 is SGHRS and CDR2 is YFSETQ in the germline V gene.

This clone was recorded many times. Other nucleotide sequences from this sample produce the same CDR3. The V gene is TRBV30, the J gene TRBJ1-1, with D hard to call. This CDR3 spans 18 amino acids. V was trimmed by 2 bases and J by 1 base, leaving 23 bases between them. Germline lookup yields CDR1 GTSNPN and CDR2 SVGIG (reference sequence). CDR3 bases: TGTGCCTGGAGTCCCTTCGGCTTGGGTGGGTTAGGGAACACTGAAGCTTTCTTT. Translation: CAWSPFGLGGLGNTEAFF.

The chain couples TRBV27 to TRBJ2-5; possible D gene TRBD1, 6 bases. CDR1 and CDR2 (germline): MNHEY, SMNVEV (reference sequence). There are 13 residues in the CDR3. V lost 7 bases, J lost 5 bases, and 14 bases lay in between. CDR3 nucleotides: TGTGCCAGCACCGCGACAGGTGGGGAGACCCAGTACTTC. This encodes CASTATGGETQYF.

This CDR3 reads CAWSVGAGSYEQYF. The DNA for the CDR3 is TGTGCCTGGAGTGTGGGGGCAGGATCCTACGAGCAGTACTTC. The genes are TRBV30 and TRBJ2-7; D perhaps matches TRBD1 (6 bases). Germline lookup yields CDR1 GTSNPN and CDR2 SVGIG (reference sequence). The V and J ends lost 0 bases and 1 base respectively, with 10 bases between them. The CDR3 is 14 amino acids. The full variable domain, in which reference TRBV30 and TRBJ2-7 provide the parts outside the CDR3, is SQTIHQWPATLVQPVGSPLSLECTVEGTSNPNLYWYRQAAGRGLQLLFYSVGIGQISSEVPQNLSASRPQDRQFILSSKKLLLSDSGFYLCAWSVGAGSYEQYFGPGTRLTVT.

The rearrangement links TRBV2 to TRBJ2-5; D may be TRBD1 or TRBD2 (5 bases each). Deletions cut 3 bases from V and 4 bases from J, with 9 bases between. The germline V gene encodes CDR1 SNHLY and CDR2 FYNNEI. This CDR3 is built from 13 residues. The CDR3 protein is CASSDEGSETQYF. The CDR3 DNA is TGTGCCAGCAGTGACGAGGGGTCAGAGACCCAGTACTTC.